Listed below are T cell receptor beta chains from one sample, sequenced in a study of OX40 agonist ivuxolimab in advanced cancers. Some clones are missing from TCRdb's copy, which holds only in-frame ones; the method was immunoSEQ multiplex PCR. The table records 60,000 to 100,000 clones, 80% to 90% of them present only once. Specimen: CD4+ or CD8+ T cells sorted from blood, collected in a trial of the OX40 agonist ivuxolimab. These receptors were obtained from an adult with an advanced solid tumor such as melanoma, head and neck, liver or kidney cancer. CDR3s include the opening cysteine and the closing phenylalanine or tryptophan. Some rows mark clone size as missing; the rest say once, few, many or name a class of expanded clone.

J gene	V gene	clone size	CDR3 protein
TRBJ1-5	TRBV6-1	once	CASSIRQDNQPQHF
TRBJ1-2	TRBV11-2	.	CASSRLGRALGYGYTF
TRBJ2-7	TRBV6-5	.	CASSYIGTEYEQYF
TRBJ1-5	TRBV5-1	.	CASSLFGENQPQHF
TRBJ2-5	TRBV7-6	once	CASSTPSTVFGTQYF
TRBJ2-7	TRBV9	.	CASSPGDSPYEQYF
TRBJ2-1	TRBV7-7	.	CASSSSSYNEQFF
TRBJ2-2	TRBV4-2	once	CASSPSRQALTGELFF
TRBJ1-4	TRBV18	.	CASSPVRTGRDEKLFF
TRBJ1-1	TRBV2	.	CASKIKAQNTEAFF
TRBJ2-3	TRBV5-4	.	CASSPNPSTDTQYF
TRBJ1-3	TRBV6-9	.	CAGDGFSGNTIYF
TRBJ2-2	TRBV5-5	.	CASSSGTGVNTGELFF
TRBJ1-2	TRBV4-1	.	CASSQDQGKGGGYTF
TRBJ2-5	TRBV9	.	CASSVQGQETQYF
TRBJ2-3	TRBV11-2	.	CAGSLLRGRAPDTQYF
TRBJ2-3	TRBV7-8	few	CASSARGNTQYF
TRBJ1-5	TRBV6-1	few	CASSENQPQHF
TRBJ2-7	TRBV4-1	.	CASSKGTSGFLPSSYEQYF
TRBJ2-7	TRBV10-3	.	CAISESEVSSYEQYF
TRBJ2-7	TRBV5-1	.	CASSSQGASYEQYF
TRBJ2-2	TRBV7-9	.	CASRTDGELFF
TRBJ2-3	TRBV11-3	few	CASSSWEWGTDTQYF
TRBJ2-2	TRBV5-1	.	CASRTDNTGELFF
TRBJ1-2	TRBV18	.	CASSQQGSDYGYTF
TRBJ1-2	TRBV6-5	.	CASSSPSTVEYGYTF
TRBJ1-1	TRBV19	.	CASSIRGEAFF
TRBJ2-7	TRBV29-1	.	CSARLTGEPYEQYF
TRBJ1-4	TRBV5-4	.	CASSSKQGAGYEKLFF
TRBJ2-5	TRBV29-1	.	CSVDTGGSQETQYF
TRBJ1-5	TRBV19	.	CASSISSVGGSQPQHF
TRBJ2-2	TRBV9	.	CASSAPRDRGRIGVTGELFF
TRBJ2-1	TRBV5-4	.	CASSPGTSNGNEQFF
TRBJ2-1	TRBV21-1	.	CASSPAGGSYNEQFF
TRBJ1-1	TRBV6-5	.	CASSSEQINTEAFF
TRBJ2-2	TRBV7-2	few	CASSFLGPGELFF
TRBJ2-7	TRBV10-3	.	CAIRGLAGYEQYF
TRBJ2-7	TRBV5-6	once	CASSRDSYEQYF
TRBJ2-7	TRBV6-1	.	CASSSRQGGYEQYF
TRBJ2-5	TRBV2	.	CASSDTSGRAETQYF
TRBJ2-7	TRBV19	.	CASSEQGAADEQYF
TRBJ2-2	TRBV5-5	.	CASSLSVGGGRTGELFF